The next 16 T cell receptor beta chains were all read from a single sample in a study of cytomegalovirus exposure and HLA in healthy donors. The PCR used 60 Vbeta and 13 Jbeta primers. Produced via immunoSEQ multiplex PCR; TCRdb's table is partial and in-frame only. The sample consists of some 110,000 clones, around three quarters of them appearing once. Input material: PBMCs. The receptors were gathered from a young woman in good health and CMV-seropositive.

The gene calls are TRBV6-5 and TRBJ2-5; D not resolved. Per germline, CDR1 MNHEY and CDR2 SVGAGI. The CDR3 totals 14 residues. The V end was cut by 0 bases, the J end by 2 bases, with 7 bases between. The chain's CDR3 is CASSYSLRQETQYF. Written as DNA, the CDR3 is TGTGCCAGCAGTTACTCCTTGAGGCAAGAGACCCAGTACTTC.

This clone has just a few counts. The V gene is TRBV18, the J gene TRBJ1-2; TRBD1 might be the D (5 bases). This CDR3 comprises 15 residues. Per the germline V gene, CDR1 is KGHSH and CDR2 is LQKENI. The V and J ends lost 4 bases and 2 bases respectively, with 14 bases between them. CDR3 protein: CASSRNYRQNYGYTF. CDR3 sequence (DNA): TGTGCCAGCTCACGCAATTACCGACAGAACTATGGCTACACCTTC.

The CDR3 DNA reads TGTGCCAGCCAGGAAACGGGAAACACAGATACGCAGTATTTT. Translation: CASQETGNTDTQYF. The V and J genes are TRBV2 and TRBJ2-3, with D possibly matching TRBD2 (5 bases). The CDR3 covers 14 residues. The ends were cut back, 8 bases at V and 2 bases at J, with 14 bases in the middle. Germline V gene sequence: CDR1 SNHLY, CDR2 FYNNEI.

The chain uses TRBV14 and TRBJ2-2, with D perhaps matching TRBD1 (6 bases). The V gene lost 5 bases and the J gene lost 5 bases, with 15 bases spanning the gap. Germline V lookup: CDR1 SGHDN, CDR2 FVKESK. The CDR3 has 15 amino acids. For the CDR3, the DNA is TGTGCCAGCAGCTCGCGACACAGGGCTACCGGGGAGCTGTTTTTT. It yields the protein CASSSRHRATGELFF.

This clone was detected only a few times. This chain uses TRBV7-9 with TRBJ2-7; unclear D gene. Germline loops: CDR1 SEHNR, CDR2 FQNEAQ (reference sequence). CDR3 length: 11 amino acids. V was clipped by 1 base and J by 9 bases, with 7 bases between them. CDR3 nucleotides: TGTGCCAGCAGCTTAGATCCCCGGCAGTACTTC. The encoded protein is CASSLDPRQYF. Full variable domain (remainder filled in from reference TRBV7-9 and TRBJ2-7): DTGVSQNPRHKITKRGQNVTFRCDPISEHNRLYWYRQTLGQGPEFLTYFQNEAQLEKSRLLSDRFSAERPKGSFSTLEIQRTEQGDSAMYLCASSLDPRQYFGPGTRLTVT.

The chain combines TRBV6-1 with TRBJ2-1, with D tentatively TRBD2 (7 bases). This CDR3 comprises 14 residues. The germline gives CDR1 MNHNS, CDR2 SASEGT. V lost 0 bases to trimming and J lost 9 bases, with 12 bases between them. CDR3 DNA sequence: TGTGCCAGCAGTGAAGCAGGGGGGGTTACTGAGCAGTTCTTC. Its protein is CASSEAGGVTEQFF.

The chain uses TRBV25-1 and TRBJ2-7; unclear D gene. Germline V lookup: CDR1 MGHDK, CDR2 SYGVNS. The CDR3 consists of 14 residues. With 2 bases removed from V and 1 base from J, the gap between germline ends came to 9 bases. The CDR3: CASSERAPSYEQYF. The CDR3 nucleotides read TGTGCCAGCAGTGAACGAGCCCCATCCTACGAGCAGTACTTC.

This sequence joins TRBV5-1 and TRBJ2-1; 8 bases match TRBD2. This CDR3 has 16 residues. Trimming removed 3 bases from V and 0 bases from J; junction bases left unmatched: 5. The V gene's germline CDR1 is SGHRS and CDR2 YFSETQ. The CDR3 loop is CASSSTTSGSYNEQFF. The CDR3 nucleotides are TGCGCCAGCAGCTCGACTACTAGCGGCTCCTACAATGAGCAGTTCTTC.

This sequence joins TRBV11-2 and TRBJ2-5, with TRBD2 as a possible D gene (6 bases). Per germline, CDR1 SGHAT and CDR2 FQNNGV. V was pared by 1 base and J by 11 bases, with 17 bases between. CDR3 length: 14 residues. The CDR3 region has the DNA TGTGCCAGCAGCTTAGGAGATGTACGGGGGAAGCAGTACTTC. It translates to CASSLGDVRGKQYF.

CDR3 amino acids: CASSQARREKNIQYF. The CDR3 DNA reads as TGTGCCAGCAGCCAAGCTCGACGGGAGAAAAACATTCAGTACTTC. This chain links TRBV14 with TRBJ2-4, with a weak D call TRBD2 (6 bases). V lost 1 base, J lost 4 bases, and 11 bases lay in between. This CDR3 has 15 residues. The germline gives CDR1 SGHDN, CDR2 FVKESK.

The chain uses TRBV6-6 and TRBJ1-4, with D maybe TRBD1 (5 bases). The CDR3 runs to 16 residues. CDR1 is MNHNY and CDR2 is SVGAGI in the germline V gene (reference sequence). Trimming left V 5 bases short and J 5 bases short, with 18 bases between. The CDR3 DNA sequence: TGTGCCAGCAGTAAGTCCCTGTCCGGGGGAAATGAAAAACTGTTTTTT. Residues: CASSKSLSGGNEKLFF.

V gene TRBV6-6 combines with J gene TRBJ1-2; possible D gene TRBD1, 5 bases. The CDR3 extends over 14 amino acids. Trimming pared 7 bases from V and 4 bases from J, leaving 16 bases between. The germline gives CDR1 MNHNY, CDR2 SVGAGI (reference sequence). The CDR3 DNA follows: TGTGCCAGCATCCTAAGTCAGGGTGGCTATGGCTACACCTTC. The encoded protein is CASILSQGGYGYTF.

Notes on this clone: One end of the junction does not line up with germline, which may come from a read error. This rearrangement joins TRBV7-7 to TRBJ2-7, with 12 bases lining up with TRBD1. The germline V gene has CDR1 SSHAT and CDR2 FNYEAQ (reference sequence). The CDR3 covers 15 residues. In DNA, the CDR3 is TGTGCTAGCAGCCCCGGGACAGGGGGCTTCAACGAGCAGTACTTC. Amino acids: CASSPGTGGFNEQYF.

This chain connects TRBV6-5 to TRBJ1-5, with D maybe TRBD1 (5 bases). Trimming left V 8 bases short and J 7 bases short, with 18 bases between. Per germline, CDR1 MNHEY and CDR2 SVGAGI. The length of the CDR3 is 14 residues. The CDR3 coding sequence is TGTGCCAGCGGGGGGATCGTGGGAGGACAGCCCCAGCATTTT. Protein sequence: CASGGIVGGQPQHF.

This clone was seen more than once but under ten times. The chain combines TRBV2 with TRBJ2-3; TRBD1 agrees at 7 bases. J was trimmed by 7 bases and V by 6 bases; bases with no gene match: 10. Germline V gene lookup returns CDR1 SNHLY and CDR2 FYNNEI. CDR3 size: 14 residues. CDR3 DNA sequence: TGTGCCAGCAGCGCCCTCGACAGGGTAAATACGCAGTATTTT. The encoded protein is CASSALDRVNTQYF.

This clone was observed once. CDR3 coding DNA: TGTGCCAGCTCAGGGTCAAGGGACAGTAAGAGCCATGGCTACACCTTC. Protein: CASSGSRDSKSHGYTF. This chain uses TRBV18 with TRBJ1-2, with 7 bases that match TRBD1. The J segment lost 6 bases and the V segment lost 5 bases, leaving 15 bases of the junction unmatched. This CDR3 has 16 amino acids. The germline CDR1 and CDR2 sequences are KGHSH and LQKENI.